A single sample is the source of the 3 T cell receptor beta chains below, sequenced in a study of T cell changes during pregnancy in multiple sclerosis. TCRdb keeps only in-frame clones here, not all; method: immunoSEQ multiplex PCR. This sample yields 65,000 to 90,000 clones, of which over 85% are seen a single time; roughly 2.1% belongs to the top ten. This specimen was peripheral blood, taken in the second trimester of pregnancy. Every receptor here comes from a female donor with multiple sclerosis, enrolled in a pregnancy study.

This clone was seen a few times. The V and J genes are TRBV7-9 and TRBJ2-5; no reliable D call. The CDR3 has 14 amino acids. CDR1 is SEHNR and CDR2 is FQNEAQ in the germline V gene (reference sequence). V gave up 6 bases and J gave up 4 bases, with 15 bases separating them. As DNA, the CDR3 is TGTGCCAGCAGGCTCCTTGAGATTCGAGAGACCCAGTACTTC. The encoded protein is CASRLLEIRETQYF.

The J gene is TRBJ1-2, the V gene TRBV2; a possible D gene is TRBD1 (5 bases). From germline, CDR1 is SNHLY and CDR2 FYNNEI. V was shortened by 8 bases and J by 3 bases, with 16 bases between the two germline ends. The length of the CDR3 is 14 residues. Here the CDR3 DNA reads TGTGCCAGCGGGGCGAAAGGGGCACACTATGGCTACACCTTC. It yields the protein CASGAKGAHYGYTF.

V and J are TRBV18 and TRBJ1-1, with D uncertain. CDR3 length equals 14 residues. V was clipped by 3 bases and J by 1 base, with 9 bases between them. Germline V gives CDR1 KGHSH, CDR2 LQKENI. The CDR3 DNA is TGTGCCAGCTCACCTCAGGCGAAGAACACTGAAGCTTTCTTT. Its translation: CASSPQAKNTEAFF. The variable domain in full, with the rest retrieved from reference TRBV18 and TRBJ1-1, is NAGVMQNPRHLVRRRGQEARLRCSPMKGHSHVYWYRQLPEEGLKFMVYLQKENIIDESGMPKERFSAEFPKEGPSILRIQQVVRGDSAAYFCASSPQAKNTEAFFGQGTRLTVV.